The clone carrying this T cell receptor beta chain was counted only a few times. Its antigen remains unidentified. The whole isolated RNA underwent reverse transcription, so sequencing captured expressed TCRB transcripts. Libraries were prepared by immunoSEQ multiplex PCR; TCRdb keeps only in-frame clonotypes and omits some of them. This table has about 160,000 clones, roughly 9% appearing once. This sample is part of a study of beta chain features in type 1 diabetes. The overall study: Examination covered around 100 million sorted cells spanning all samples. Study observations and caveats: A potential influence of HLA type upon TCRB rearrangement remained unresolved herein.

This CDR3 contains 13 residues. The germline CDR1 and CDR2 sequences are LGHNA and YSLEER. V lost 3 bases, J lost 7 bases, and 12 bases lay in between. This receptor was taken from a woman aged 18-35 years in good health. The specimen sequenced was central memory CD4+ T cells from blood. V usage is TRBV4-3 and J usage is TRBJ1-2; D is perhaps TRBD1 (6 bases). Written as DNA, the CDR3 is TGCGCCAGCAGCCAGCAAGGGGGTGGTGGCTACACCTTC. Protein: CASSQQGGGGYTF.